Below, 2 T cell receptor beta chains from the same sample are listed, as sequenced in a study of T cell responses to AZD1222 COVID-19 vaccine. TCRdb's table, derived via immunoSEQ multiplex PCR, lists solely in-frame clones and lacks some. The sample contains some 120,000 clones, about 90% of which appear only once. The sequences come from peripheral blood, collected on day 0 of MenACWY control vaccination. These receptors were taken from an adult in good health.

CDR3 amino acids: CASSSSPMGEAFF. In DNA form, the CDR3 reads TGTGCCAGCAGCTCCTCACCTATGGGTGAAGCTTTCTTT. This rearrangement joins TRBV5-4 to TRBJ1-1; no clear D gene. Germline V gives CDR1 SGHNT, CDR2 YYREEE (reference sequence). Trimming stripped 3 bases from V and 7 bases from J, with 13 bases between. CDR3 size: 13 residues.

The chain couples TRBV27 to TRBJ2-1; D remains ambiguous. The germline V and J ends were trimmed by 6 bases and 0 bases, with 12 bases remaining between them. Germline-derived CDR1 and CDR2 are MNHEY and SMNVEV (reference sequence). This CDR3 has 15 amino acids. In nucleotides, the CDR3 is TGTGCCAGCAGCTTGGAGCTGCCCTCCTACAATGAGCAGTTCTTC. It is translated as CASSLELPSYNEQFF.